The 2 T cell receptor beta chains below all came from one sample that was sequenced in a study of sequential checkpoint blockade in melanoma. Treatment described: randomized to nivolumab then ipilimumab (arm A) or the reverse (arm B). Repertoires were generated with immunoSEQ multiplex PCR, while TCRdb's copy carries only in-frame clones and drops some. Of 35,000 to 40,000 clones in the sample, 70% to 90% were seen once. Sequencing was performed on CD8+ T cells sorted from blood (inferred from file names), taken from a patient given nivolumab and ipilimumab in sequence. These receptors were obtained from a human donor with melanoma.

The chain is built from TRBV2 and TRBJ2-3; D may be TRBD1 (5 bases). The germline V and J ends were trimmed by 6 bases and 5 bases, with 18 bases remaining between them. The CDR3 consists of 15 residues. Germline-derived CDR1 and CDR2 are SNHLY and FYNNEI. The CDR3, as DNA: TGTGCCAGCAGGGCTCTCGGCCAGGGTATAGATACGCAGTATTTT. Protein: CASRALGQGIDTQYF. Using reference TRBV2 and TRBJ2-3 for the parts outside the CDR3, the full variable domain is EPEVTQTPSHQVTQMGQEVILRCVPISNHLYFYWYRQILGQKVEFLVSFYNNEISEKSEIFDDQFSVERPDGSNFTLKIRSTKLEDSAMYFCASRALGQGIDTQYFGPGTRLTVL.

In its sample, this clone was seen a few times. The chain uses TRBV7-8 and TRBJ1-3; D not resolved. The CDR3 contains 12 residues. V lost 1 base and J 5 bases, leaving 3 bases between the germline ends. Germline loops: CDR1 SGHVS, CDR2 FQNEAQ. CDR3 sequence (DNA): TGTGCCAGCAGCTTAGAGCGAAACACCATATATTTT. The encoded protein is CASSLERNTIYF.